The clone carrying this TCR beta chain has only a few counts. Its target is not known. In germline, CDR1 is MDHEN, CDR2 SYDVKM. V was pared by 4 bases and J by 2 bases, with 5 bases between. The CDR3 is 13 amino acids. TCRdb reprocessed the PCR reads using MiXCR. The sample lists fewer than 15,000 clones, 25% to 30% occurring once. The sample is drawn from a study of metastatic and nonmetastatic thyroid tumors. Study at large: The authors compared repertoires across blood and tumor or nodule tissue from malignant and benign thyroid patients. Overall study results and limits: For both blood and tumor, malignant thyroid tumors reportedly showed significantly higher TCR beta diversity than benign nodules did.

No treatment had been given to any patient before thyroid surgery. The sequenced sample consisted of tumor tissue. The chain uses TRBV28 and TRBJ2-2; no firm D call. The receptor comes from a female donor with papillary thyroid cancer or a benign thyroid nodule (not recorded which). Some clones in this sample may be carry-over from other donors' samples. The CDR3 here is CASSSSNTGELFF. The CDR3 nucleotides read TGTGCCAGCAGTTCCAGCAACACCGGGGAGCTGTTTTTT.